This T cell receptor beta chain derives from a study of blood T cell repertoires in COVID-19. Study as a whole: Specimens from acute and convalescent COVID-19 originated in the United States, Italy and Spain. T cells, B-cell-depleted T cells, or PBMCs provided the cDNA or gDNA that served as material.

In the authors' workflow: Nucleated cell number was recorded as an estimate derived from reference gene primer amplification. Assay: immunoSEQ multiplex PCR; the TCRdb copy retains only in-frame clones and omits some. V, J and clone size derive from that table, while D and trimming were established from the DNA sequence. The table has roughly 230,000 clones, around four fifths seen once; the top ten hold approximately 30%. The CDR3 runs 17 residues. Germline CDR1 and CDR2: SGHVS and FQNEAQ. V was pared by 3 bases and J by 0 bases, with 14 bases between. This clonotype originated in a man in his forties with acute or convalescent COVID-19. Material: peripheral blood. The chain joins TRBV7-8 to TRBJ1-4; unclear D gene. The CDR3 bases are TGTGCCAGCAGCTTTCGCAAAGGACTTACAACTAATGAAAAACTGTTTTTT. Residues: CASSFRKGLTTNEKLFF.